The 17 T cell receptor beta chains below come from one sample, sequenced in a study. TCRdb recomputed calls from the RT-PCR reads with MiXCR, one row per CDR3 protein. The sample records hundreds of thousands of distinct CDR3 sequences, approximately 15% being singletons. The specimen was memory CD4+ T cells from blood. These receptors originate from a female donor in good health, serving as a healthy control.

This clonotype was seen a few times. Written as DNA, the CDR3 is TGTGCCACCAGCAGAGATGTCCGGGACTTGGGCTACACCTTC. This sequence encodes CATSRDVRDLGYTF. The V gene is TRBV15, the J gene TRBJ1-2; a weak D match, TRBD1 (5 bases). The CDR3 is made up of 14 amino acids. CDR1 and CDR2 from the germline V gene are LNHNV and YYDKDF (reference sequence). Trimming removed 0 bases from V and 8 bases from J, with 13 bases in between.

This clonotype has a handful of counts. The rearrangement links TRBV4-2 to TRBJ1-5, with D possibly matching TRBD1 (5 bases). Trimming pared 0 bases from V and 6 bases from J, leaving 9 bases between. Germline loops: CDR1 LGHNA, CDR2 YNFKEQ. The CDR3 consists of 14 residues. CDR3 bases: TGTGCCAGCAGCCAAGATGAGGGGAGTCAGCCCCAGCATTTT. Its translation is CASSQDEGSQPQHF.

The chain uses TRBV7-2 and TRBJ1-2, with 9 bases fitting TRBD1. V lost 5 bases and J lost 4; bases outside the gene matches: 5. Per germline, CDR1 SGHTA and CDR2 FQGNSA. CDR3 length: 14 residues. This chain's CDR3 is CASSRQGDLYGYTF. The CDR3 bases are TGTGCCAGCAGCCGACAGGGGGACCTCTATGGCTACACCTTC. The whole variable domain, filled in from reference TRBV7-2 and TRBJ1-2, reads GAGVSQSPSNKVTEKGKDVELRCDPISGHTALYWYRQSLGQGLEFLIYFQGNSAPDKSGLPSDRFSAERTGGSVSTLTIQRTQQEDSAVYLCASSRQGDLYGYTFGSGTRLTVV.

A few counts support this clonotype. The V call is TRBV20-1, the J call TRBJ2-5; D is possibly TRBD1 (6 bases). V was trimmed by 1 base and J by 4 bases, leaving 22 bases between them. The CDR3 has 17 residues. Germline V gives CDR1 DFQATT, CDR2 SNEGSKA (reference sequence). CDR3 DNA sequence: TGCAGTGCTAGAGGGCCCTACAGGGATTTACCTGGAGAGACCCAGTACTTC. Encoded protein: CSARGPYRDLPGETQYF.

This clonotype occurred a few times. The V and J genes are TRBV4-3 and TRBJ2-5; 10 nucleotides align to TRBD2. The V gene end was trimmed by 1 base and the J gene end by 1 base; junction bases not matched to a gene: 6. The CDR3 spans 17 residues. Germline V gives CDR1 LGHNA, CDR2 YSLEER. In nucleotides, the CDR3 is TGCGCCAGCAGCCAAGTCGCCAGCGGGGGGGGCCAAGAGACCCAGTACTTC. It codes for CASSQVASGGGQETQYF.

This clonotype turned up a few times. The chain uses TRBV20-1 and TRBJ2-3; a possible D gene is TRBD2 (6 bases). V lost 8 bases to trimming and J lost 4 bases, with 19 bases between them. CDR3 size: 14 residues. Per germline, CDR1 DFQATT and CDR2 SNEGSKA (reference sequence). As DNA, the CDR3 is TGCAGTCCGAGTGAGGCGGGAAAGTCAGATACGCAGTATTTT. It is translated as CSPSEAGKSDTQYF.

Only a few counts were recorded for this clonotype. The genes are TRBV20-1 and TRBJ2-5, with TRBD2 matching 11 bases. With 0 bases clipped from V and 12 bases from J, the junction kept 0 bases outside the gene matches. Germline V gene data show CDR1 as DFQATT and CDR2 as SNEGSKA (reference sequence). The CDR3 loop spans 11 amino acids. In nucleotides, the CDR3 is TGCAGTGCTAGAGAACTAGCGGGGGAGTACTTC. It is translated as CSARELAGEYF.

The chain has TRBV4-2 and TRBJ2-1; TRBD1 matches 9 bases. There are 17 residues in the CDR3. The trim removed 2 bases at V and 5 bases at J, leaving 10 bases unmatched. CDR1 is LGHNA and CDR2 is YNFKEQ in the germline V gene. As DNA, the CDR3 is TGTGCCAGCAGCCAAAGACAGGGGGTGTACGTCCACAATGAGCAGTTCTTC. Its protein product is CASSQRQGVYVHNEQFF.

This clonotype was counted between two and nine times. CDR3 nucleotide sequence: TGCAGTGCTCTCGGACAGGAACGGAACACTGAAGCTTTCTTT. Protein product: CSALGQERNTEAFF. V is TRBV20-1 and J is TRBJ1-1, with TRBD1 identical over 7 bases. V shed 5 bases, J shed 1 base, and the junction held 7 bases outside the gene matches. Germline CDR1 is DFQATT and CDR2 is SNEGSKA (reference sequence). The CDR3 is 14 residues long.

This clonotype showed up many times. The chain combines TRBV12-3 or TRBV12-4 with TRBJ2-3; D possibly corresponds to TRBD1 (5 bases). The CDR3 is 13 residues long. The germline V and J ends were trimmed by 1 base and 6 bases, with 8 bases remaining between them. The CDR3 protein is CASSLGRDDTQYF. The CDR3, as DNA: TGTGCCAGCAGTTTAGGCAGGGATGATACGCAGTATTTT.

V and J are TRBV18 and TRBJ1-1; D is undetermined. CDR1 KGHSH and CDR2 LQKENI come from the germline V gene. V dropped 2 bases and J dropped 5 bases, with 12 bases sitting between them. CDR3 length equals 14 residues. CDR3 sequence (DNA): TGTGCCAGCTCACCAATGTTGGATGGGACTGAAGCTTTCTTT. Its protein is CASSPMLDGTEAFF.

This clonotype was detected a few times. The chain has TRBV11-2 and TRBJ2-7; D ambiguous. This CDR3 is 14 amino acids long. V dropped 3 bases and J dropped 0 bases, with 9 bases sitting between them. The germline CDR1 and CDR2 sequences are SGHAT and FQNNGV. CDR3 nucleotide sequence: TGTGCCAGCAGCTTTATTGCCAGCTCCTACGAGCAGTACTTC. Its protein product is CASSFIASSYEQYF.

The sample holds a few counts of this clonotype. This rearrangement joins TRBV20-1 to TRBJ1-2; D remains ambiguous. V lost 7 bases to trimming and J lost 7 bases, with 4 bases between them. The germline CDR1 and CDR2 sequences are DFQATT and SNEGSKA (reference sequence). The CDR3 extends over 8 amino acids. Here the CDR3 reads CSDSGYTF. The CDR3 bases are TGCAGTGACAGTGGCTACACCTTC.

This clonotype has at least ten counts. The chain recombines TRBV27 with TRBJ1-2, with a tentative D call TRBD1 (6 bases). Germline-derived CDR1 and CDR2 are MNHEY and SMNVEV (reference sequence). V was pared by 0 bases and J by 0 bases, with 11 bases between. The CDR3 runs to 16 residues. This CDR3 is CASSLSKDSANYGYTF. The CDR3 DNA reads TGTGCCAGCAGTTTATCGAAGGACAGCGCTAACTATGGCTACACCTTC.

The V and J genes are TRBV7-9 and TRBJ2-3, with D perhaps matching TRBD2 (6 bases). Trimming pared 1 base from V and 3 bases from J, leaving 11 bases between. Germline lookup yields CDR1 SEHNR and CDR2 FQNEAQ (reference sequence). The CDR3 runs to 15 residues. CDR3: CASSLDRGITDTQYF. The CDR3 region has the DNA TGTGCCAGCAGCTTAGATCGGGGGATAACAGATACGCAGTATTTT.

With respect to this clonotype: A read error may produce the germline difference seen at one junction end. The chain recombines TRBV30 with TRBJ2-1, with 7 bases matching TRBD2. The V gene's germline CDR1 is GTSNPN and CDR2 SVGIG (reference sequence). The CDR3 sequence is 13 residues long. CDR3 bases: TGTGCCTCACTAGCGAGATTCTACAGTGAGCAGTTCTTC. Its protein is CASLARFYSEQFF.

This clonotype was found a few times. This chain uses TRBV10-3 with TRBJ1-1; D is ambiguous. CDR1 and CDR2 (germline): ENHRY, SYGVKD. CDR3 size: 13 residues. V gave up 10 bases and J gave up 1 base, with 13 bases separating them. The DNA of the CDR3 is TGTGCCACCGTTTCAGTCTCGAACACTGAAGCTTTCTTT. Its protein product is CATVSVSNTEAFF.